The 21 T cell receptor beta chains below were found in one sample sequenced in a study of identical twins. TCRdb fed the 5' RACE reads into MiXCR, producing one record per CDR3 protein. The table has 150,000 or so distinct CDR3 sequences, approximately 4% seen once; the top ten hold around 8.1%. The sequencing input was memory T cells sorted from blood. The source is a man aged 18 to 29 in good health.

This clonotype was found many times. V and J are TRBV30 and TRBJ2-5, with D maybe TRBD2 (5 bases). The V end lost 3 bases, the J end lost 3 bases, and 5 bases lay between the germline ends. There are 11 residues in the CDR3. Germline V gene lookup returns CDR1 GTSNPN and CDR2 SVGIG (reference sequence). DNA of the CDR3: TGTGCCTGGAGGAGGGAAGAGACCCAGTACTTC. The encoded protein is CAWRREETQYF.

This clonotype was observed many times. V usage is TRBV7-9 and J usage is TRBJ2-7, with TRBD1 matching over 7 bases. The CDR3 sequence is 16 residues long. Germline V gene lookup returns CDR1 SEHNR and CDR2 FQNEAQ (reference sequence). V was clipped by 8 bases and J by 3 bases; unmatched bases: 16. The CDR3 is CASAEPTGVVVYEQYF. The CDR3 DNA follows: TGTGCCAGCGCCGAACCCACAGGGGTAGTAGTCTACGAGCAGTACTTC.

This clonotype came up many times. This chain uses TRBV6-1 with TRBJ2-3; 9 bases line up with TRBD1. Germline trimming cut 6 bases from V and 1 base from J; bases unmatched to any gene: 5. CDR1 is MNHNS, CDR2 SASEGT, per germline. The CDR3 covers 15 residues. The CDR3 loop reads CASRPQGAGTDTQYF. The CDR3 coding sequence is TGTGCCAGCAGACCACAGGGGGCTGGCACAGATACGCAGTATTTT.

This clonotype has a count of ten or more. This chain uses TRBV7-2 with TRBJ2-3; 15 bases align to TRBD2. Germline V gives CDR1 SGHTA, CDR2 FQGNSA. The length of the CDR3 is 17 residues. Trimming took 3 bases from V and 6 from J; bases not matched to a gene: 7. The CDR3 nucleotides are TGTGCCAGCAGCTTTTCGGGACTAGCGGGAGGAAGGGATACGCAGTATTTT. It specifies CASSFSGLAGGRDTQYF.

This clonotype was detected ten times or more. The rearrangement links TRBV2 to TRBJ1-4; TRBD1 matches at 8 bases. CDR3 length: 14 residues. Germline CDR1 SNHLY, CDR2 FYNNEI. The trim removed 6 bases at V and 7 bases at J, leaving 7 bases unmatched. Here the CDR3 reads CASRPGQEGEKLFF. For the CDR3, the DNA is TGTGCCAGCAGGCCGGGACAGGAGGGTGAAAAACTGTTTTTT.

The table lists this clonotype with a few counts. The chain uses TRBV11-2 and TRBJ2-5; a possible D gene is TRBD1 (5 bases). There are 14 residues in the CDR3. V was pared by 1 base and J by 4 bases, with 10 bases between. The germline V gene encodes CDR1 SGHAT and CDR2 FQNNGV. The CDR3 DNA follows: TGTGCCAGCAGCTTAGCGGCAGGGCGAGAGACCCAGTACTTC. It yields the protein CASSLAAGRETQYF.

At least ten counts were recorded for this clonotype. The junction does not match germline at one end; this may be a read error. The chain is built from TRBV25-1 and TRBJ2-3; unclear D gene. Germline V gene data show CDR1 as MGHDK and CDR2 as SYGVNS. The CDR3 extends over 15 amino acids. CDR3 DNA: TGTGCCAGCAGTGAATATAGGAGAGGCAGAGTGTTCTGGAATTTT. Its protein product is CASSEYRRGRVFWNF.

There are a few counts of this clonotype. This rearrangement joins TRBV6-1 to TRBJ2-5; the match to TRBD2 covers 12 bases. With V trimmed by 4 bases and J by 5 bases, 17 bases remained unmatched. From germline, CDR1 is MNHNS and CDR2 SASEGT. The CDR3 spans 19 residues. The CDR3 nucleotides read TGTGCCAGCAGTGGAGGCTGGACTAGCGGGGCCTGGTCGGGGGAGACCCAGTACTTC. As protein: CASSGGWTSGAWSGETQYF.

Ten or more counts support this clonotype. The chain carries TRBV29-1 and TRBJ2-7; D call uncertain. Trimming took off 3 bases at V and 4 bases at J, with 10 bases between the two ends. The germline V gene encodes CDR1 SQVTM and CDR2 ANQGSEA. The CDR3 runs 12 residues. Here the CDR3 reads CSVEDQRYEQYV. DNA of the CDR3: TGCAGCGTTGAGGACCAGAGGTACGAGCAGTACGTC.

This clonotype was observed at least ten times. The gene calls are TRBV11-1 and TRBJ2-1; TRBD2 agrees at 10 bases. Germline trimming cut 2 bases from V and 0 bases from J; bases unmatched to any gene: 13. Germline assignment: CDR1 SGHAT and CDR2 FQDESV (reference sequence). CDR3 size: 20 residues. The CDR3 loop is CASSLLRASGSTSSYNEQFF. The CDR3 bases are TGTGCCAGCAGCTTACTACGCGCTAGCGGGAGTACCAGCTCCTACAATGAGCAGTTCTTC.

The rearrangement joins TRBV24-1 to TRBJ2-1; 12 bases align to TRBD2. Germline V gives CDR1 KGHDR, CDR2 SFDVKD. Trimming removed 4 bases from V and 6 bases from J; junction bases left unmatched: 6. The CDR3 spans 16 residues. The CDR3 DNA is TGTGCCACCAGTGACCGGACTAGCGGGAACCCCAATGAGCAGTTCTTC. This gives the protein CATSDRTSGNPNEQFF.

This clonotype was counted ten times or more. As DNA, the CDR3 is TGTGCCAGCAGCTCAGAGGGGTCAGCGGGGACGGGCAAAAACATTCAGTACTTC. It yields the protein CASSSEGSAGTGKNIQYF. The chain recombines TRBV11-2 with TRBJ2-4; 7 bases are shared with TRBD2. The germline CDR1 and CDR2 sequences are SGHAT and FQNNGV. The CDR3 runs 18 residues. The J segment lost 3 bases and the V segment lost 4 bases, leaving 15 bases of the junction unmatched. The whole variable domain, remainder taken from reference TRBV11-2 and TRBJ2-4, is EAGVAQSPRYKIIEKRQSVAFWCNPISGHATLYWYQQILGQGPKLLIQFQNNGVVDDSQLPKDRFSAERLKGVDSTLKIQPAKLEDSAVYLCASSSEGSAGTGKNIQYFGAGTRLSVL.

This clonotype was found many times. J is TRBJ2-1 and V is TRBV30, with D unresolved. The CDR3 runs 13 residues. Trimming took off 8 bases at V and 4 bases at J, with 15 bases between the two ends. Germline CDR1 GTSNPN, CDR2 SVGIG (reference sequence). Here the CDR3 DNA reads TGTGCCCAGAGGCACCCCGTATACAATGAGCAGTTCTTC. This sequence encodes CAQRHPVYNEQFF.

This clonotype was recorded many times. The rearrangement uses TRBV29-1 and TRBJ2-3, with 7 bases aligning to TRBD2. This CDR3 spans 17 amino acids. Germline CDR1 is SQVTM and CDR2 is ANQGSEA. Trimming cost V 3 bases and J 2 bases; bases outside gene matches: 14. In DNA form, the CDR3 reads TGCAGCGTTGAGTGGGGAGGGGTAGTCCCCCCCACAGATACGCAGTATTTT. This sequence encodes CSVEWGGVVPPTDTQYF.

This chain connects TRBV13 to TRBJ2-2, with 7 bases that match TRBD2. There are 16 residues in the CDR3. Losses at the gene ends were 6 bases for V and 4 bases for J; bases not matched to a gene: 11. CDR1 is PRHDT and CDR2 is FYEKMQ in the germline V gene (reference sequence). As DNA, the CDR3 is TGTGCCAGCAGAACCCAAGGGAGGGCCCGCACCGGGGAGCTGTTTTTT. It yields the protein CASRTQGRARTGELFF. The variable domain in full, completed from reference TRBV13 and TRBJ2-2, reads AAGVIQSPRHLIKEKRETATLKCYPIPRHDTVYWYQQGPGQDPQFLISFYEKMQSDKGSIPDRFSAQQFSDYHSELNMSSLELGDSALYFCASRTQGRARTGELFFGEGSRLTVL.

This clonotype was seen many times. The chain carries TRBV4-1 and TRBJ2-7; the D gene is possibly TRBD2 (6 bases). CDR1 MGHRA and CDR2 YSYEKL come from the germline V gene. V was trimmed by 1 base and J by 3 bases, leaving 13 bases between them. CDR3 size: 15 residues. The CDR3 coding sequence is TGCGCCAGCAGCCAAGTCCCAGGCGGGGACTACGAGCAGTACGTC. Amino acid sequence: CASSQVPGGDYEQYV.

CDR3: CASSQASWDQPQHF. The CDR3 bases are TGCGCCAGCAGCCAAGCCAGCTGGGATCAGCCCCAGCATTTT. V and J are TRBV4-1 and TRBJ1-5; D is ambiguous. V gave up 1 base and J gave up 5 bases, with 9 bases separating them. The CDR3 is 14 residues long. Germline V lookup: CDR1 MGHRA, CDR2 YSYEKL.

This clonotype was counted at least ten times. The rearrangement uses TRBV29-1 and TRBJ1-5; D not resolved. CDR3 length equals 12 residues. Trimming stripped 4 bases from V and 1 base from J, with 5 bases between. Germline CDR1 reads SQVTM; CDR2 reads ANQGSEA. Here the CDR3 reads CSVGASNQPQHF. CDR3 bases: TGCAGCGTTGGGGCCAGCAATCAGCCCCAGCATTTT.

This clonotype has at least ten counts. The rearrangement links TRBV6-2 or TRBV6-3 to TRBJ2-1; the D gene could be TRBD1 or TRBD2 (6 bases each). Germline V gives CDR1 MNHEY, CDR2 SVGEGT. The CDR3 spans 14 residues. Trimming left V 0 bases short and J 8 bases short, with 11 bases between. The CDR3 nucleotides are TGTGCCAGCAGTTACTCGAGGGGGAGGTATGAGCAGTTCTTC. This encodes CASSYSRGRYEQFF.

This clonotype was recorded many times. The CDR3 DNA reads as TGTGCCAGCAGCCCCCGCCGGGACTTAACTAGCACAGATACGCAGTATTTT. Amino acid sequence: CASSPRRDLTSTDTQYF. The rearrangement uses TRBV7-8 and TRBJ2-3; possible D gene TRBD2, 6 bases. Trimming shortened V by 5 bases and J by 0 bases, and 18 bases separated the two germline ends. Germline values: CDR1 SGHVS, CDR2 FQNEAQ. The CDR3 length is 17 residues.

This clonotype was recorded many times. The chain uses TRBV7-8 and TRBJ2-7, with unresolved D. Germline V CDR1 and CDR2: SGHVS, FQNEAQ. Trimming left V 2 bases short and J 2 bases short, with 7 bases between. This CDR3 comprises 13 residues. The CDR3 reads CASSLMRTYEQYV. The CDR3 nucleotides read TGTGCCAGCAGCTTAATGAGAACCTACGAGCAGTACGTC.